A single sample gave rise to the 32 T cell receptor beta chains below, sequenced in a study of blood T cell repertoires in COVID-19. TCRdb's copy holds only in-frame clones and misses some; the assay was immunoSEQ multiplex PCR. The sample has some 38,000 clones, roughly 80% seen once. The material sequenced was peripheral blood. The receptors shown here come from a man between 70 and 80 years old with acute or convalescent COVID-19.

This chain joins TRBV12-5 and TRBJ1-2; perhaps TRBD1 as D (6 bases). V lost 0 bases and J lost 8, with 13 bases in between. The germline CDR1 and CDR2 sequences are LGHNT and FRNRAP. CDR3 length: 14 amino acids. CDR3 in amino acids: CASGLVSGARGYTF. CDR3 nucleotides: TGTGCTAGTGGTTTGGTTTCAGGGGCGAGGGGCTACACCTTC.

This rearrangement joins TRBV19 to TRBJ1-5, with D uncertain. The germline V and J ends were trimmed by 4 bases and 2 bases, with 12 bases remaining between them. CDR3 length: 15 residues. Germline V lookup: CDR1 LNHDA, CDR2 SQIVND (reference sequence). This CDR3 is CASSTHGLGNQPQHF. CDR3 DNA sequence: TGTGCCAGTAGTACCCACGGGTTGGGCAATCAGCCCCAGCATTTT.

The chain uses TRBV5-1 and TRBJ2-7, with 7 bases matching TRBD2. The CDR3 consists of 14 residues. The ends lost 4 bases at V and 7 bases at J; junction bases unmatched: 11. Germline loops: CDR1 SGHRS, CDR2 YFSETQ. Here the CDR3 reads CASSQSGTVWEQYF. The CDR3 nucleotides read TGCGCCAGCAGCCAGAGCGGGACCGTTTGGGAGCAGTACTTC.

This clone was detected once. The chain uses TRBV11-2 and TRBJ1-4; TRBD1 aligns across 9 bases. This CDR3 spans 13 amino acids. With 4 bases clipped from V and 8 bases from J, the junction kept 2 bases outside the gene matches. CDR1 and CDR2 (germline): SGHAT, FQNNGV. CDR3 DNA: TGTGCCAGCAGCTACGACAGGGGGGAAAAACTGTTTTTT. This encodes CASSYDRGEKLFF.

The rearrangement joins TRBV19 to TRBJ1-2; a weak D match, TRBD1 (5 bases). Trimming removed 1 base from V and 3 bases from J, with 9 bases in between. Germline CDR1 reads LNHDA; CDR2 reads SQIVND (reference sequence). The CDR3 contains 14 residues. This CDR3 reads CASSIVDSDYGYTF. Written as DNA, the CDR3 is TGTGCCAGTAGTATAGTAGACAGTGACTATGGCTACACCTTC.

This clone was seen just once. This chain connects TRBV7-2 to TRBJ2-5, with D possibly TRBD2 on 6 matching bases. The CDR3 has 15 amino acids. CDR1 is SGHTA, CDR2 FQGNSA, per germline. Trimming took off 5 bases at V and 4 bases at J, with 17 bases between the two ends. CDR3 loop: CASSVVGGIIETQYF. As DNA, the CDR3 is TGTGCCAGCAGCGTCGTTGGGGGGATTATAGAGACCCAGTACTTC. Supplemented by reference TRBV7-2 and TRBJ2-5, the full variable domain reads GAGVSQSPSNKVTEKGKDVELRCDPISGHTALYWYRQSLGQGLEFLIYFQGNSAPDKSGLPSDRFSAERTGGSVSTLTIQRTQQEDSAVYLCASSVVGGIIETQYFGPGTRLLVL.

This clone was found a few times. The gene calls are TRBV5-1 and TRBJ2-7, with TRBD2 identical over 12 bases. CDR3 length: 15 residues. The germline CDR1 and CDR2 sequences are SGHRS and YFSETQ. Trimming removed 0 bases from V and 2 bases from J; junction bases left unmatched: 0. CDR3 nucleotide sequence: TGCGCCAGCAGCTTGGGGACTAGCGGGACCTACGAGCAGTACTTC. The encoded protein is CASSLGTSGTYEQYF.

The J gene is TRBJ1-2, the V gene TRBV6-5; no firm D call. The CDR3 is made up of 11 amino acids. CDR1 is MNHEY, CDR2 SVGAGI, per germline. V shed 7 bases and J shed 4 bases, with 7 bases lying between them. The CDR3 sequence is CASMGSYGYTF. In nucleotides, the CDR3 is TGTGCCAGCATGGGGAGCTATGGCTACACCTTC.

This chain joins TRBV24-1 and TRBJ2-7; 7 bases align to TRBD2. V was clipped by 4 bases and J by 7 bases; unmatched bases: 6. CDR1 is KGHDR and CDR2 is SFDVKD in the germline V gene. The CDR3 consists of 13 residues. CDR3 protein: CATSDSGTGEQYF. CDR3 bases: TGTGCCACCAGTGACAGCGGGACCGGAGAGCAGTACTTC.

The chain joins TRBV24-1 to TRBJ2-2; 10 bases align to TRBD2. Germline CDR1 is KGHDR and CDR2 is SFDVKD. The CDR3 covers 18 residues. V shed 3 bases and J 7 bases; nucleotides not matched to a gene: 13. This chain's CDR3 is CATSDATSSGSLVGELFF. The CDR3 bases are TGTGCCACCAGTGATGCAACGTCTAGCGGGAGTCTGGTCGGGGAGCTGTTTTTT.

The DNA for the CDR3 is TGTGCCAGCAGTATACGGGGACAGGGGAGCTATGGCTACACCTTC. Its protein is CASSIRGQGSYGYTF. The rearrangement uses TRBV6-2 or TRBV6-3 and TRBJ1-2; 10 bases match TRBD1. Trimming removed 5 bases from V and 4 bases from J; junction bases left unmatched: 7. There are 15 residues in the CDR3. CDR1 and CDR2 (germline): MNHEY, SVGEGT.

The chain has TRBV7-2 and TRBJ1-5; TRBD1 matches at 7 bases. V shed 4 bases and J 6 bases; nucleotides not matched to a gene: 6. From germline, CDR1 is SGHTA and CDR2 FQGNSA. The CDR3 runs to 14 residues. CDR3 coding DNA: TGTGCCAGCAGCTCAAGACAGGGCGGTCAGCCCCAGCATTTT. Translated: CASSSRQGGQPQHF.

The chain has TRBV10-1 and TRBJ2-3, with a tentative D call TRBD2 (6 bases). Germline CDR1 and CDR2: WNHNN and SYGVQD (reference sequence). Trimming removed 3 bases at V and 0 bases at J, with 10 bases between. The length of the CDR3 is 15 residues. CDR3 region: CASSEIAASTDTQYF. For the CDR3, the DNA is TGCGCCAGCAGTGAAATAGCGGCTAGCACAGATACGCAGTATTTT.

This chain joins TRBV10-3 and TRBJ1-4; D remains unclear. The CDR3 sequence is 15 residues long. The ends were cut back, 4 bases at V and 6 bases at J, with 15 bases in the middle. CDR1 is ENHRY, CDR2 SYGVKD, per germline. CDR3 sequence reads: CAISARSNQDEKLFF. The CDR3 DNA reads TGTGCCATCAGTGCCAGGTCAAATCAAGATGAAAAACTGTTTTTT.

This chain connects TRBV4-3 to TRBJ1-3; no firm D call. Per germline, CDR1 LGHNA and CDR2 YSLEER. With 0 bases removed from V and 3 bases from J, the gap between germline ends came to 12 bases. There are 16 residues in the CDR3. The CDR3 DNA follows: TGCGCCAGCAGCCAAGAGGAGCGGGGTATTGGAAACACCATATATTTT. Translated, it gives CASSQEERGIGNTIYF.

This clone was picked up a small number of times. This sequence joins TRBV20-1 and TRBJ1-2, with TRBD1 matching over 8 bases. Looked up from germline, CDR1 is DFQATT and CDR2 is SNEGSKA (reference sequence). V was clipped by 3 bases and J by 5 bases; unmatched bases: 11. The CDR3 runs to 15 residues. This chain's CDR3 is CSASQGAGRNYGYTF. The CDR3 nucleotides are TGCAGTGCTAGTCAGGGGGCCGGAAGAAATTATGGCTACACCTTC.

Points on this clone: Distinct nucleotide sequences in the sample also encode this CDR3. This sequence joins TRBV24-1 and TRBJ2-7; 9 bases align to TRBD1. V shed 4 bases and J 1 base; nucleotides not matched to a gene: 4. Germline V lookup: CDR1 KGHDR, CDR2 SFDVKD. The CDR3 covers 15 residues. CDR3 DNA: TGTGCCACCAGTGACTCCGGGACAGGGTCCTACGAGCAGTACTTC. Encoded protein: CATSDSGTGSYEQYF.

This sequence joins TRBV7-2 and TRBJ1-5; 7 bases are a match to TRBD1. J lost 0 bases, V lost 5 bases, and 4 bases had no gene match. The germline gives CDR1 SGHTA, CDR2 FQGNSA. This CDR3 is built from 15 residues. The CDR3 region has the DNA TGTGCCAGCAGCCCAGGGGACAGTAGCAATCAGCCCCAGCATTTT. It specifies CASSPGDSSNQPQHF.

The rearrangement uses TRBV5-6 and TRBJ1-2; 11 bases agree with TRBD1. The CDR3 consists of 17 residues. Losses at the gene ends were 4 bases for V and 4 bases for J; bases not matched to a gene: 12. Germline CDR1 is SGHDT and CDR2 is YYEEEE. In DNA form, the CDR3 reads TGTGCCAGCAGCCTTTATAGTCCCGGGACAGGGGGCTATGGCTACACCTTC. Protein: CASSLYSPGTGGYGYTF.

The chain is built from TRBV9 and TRBJ1-2; the match to TRBD1 covers 9 bases. Germline CDR1 reads SGDLS; CDR2 reads YYNGEE. This CDR3 spans 14 amino acids. Trimming took 3 bases from V and 4 from J; bases not matched to a gene: 4. The CDR3 nucleotides read TGTGCCAGCAGCGGGACAGGGGATAGCTATGGCTACACCTTC. The encoded protein is CASSGTGDSYGYTF.

The rearrangement joins TRBV15 to TRBJ2-6, with 9 bases identical to TRBD1. There are 17 residues in the CDR3. CDR1 is LNHNV and CDR2 is YYDKDF in the germline V gene (reference sequence). The V segment lost 6 bases and the J segment 3 bases; nucleotides outside the gene matches: 9. The CDR3 nucleotides read TGTGCCACCAGGACAGGGGGAAACCCTGGTGGGGCCAACGTCCTGACTTTC. This translates into CATRTGGNPGGANVLTF.

This clone was detected once. The chain employs TRBV3-1 (or the pseudogene TRBV3-2) and TRBJ2-2; 14 bases fit TRBD2. The ends lost 1 base at V and 5 bases at J; junction bases unmatched: 3. The CDR3 contains 17 residues. Per germline, CDR1 LGHDT and CDR2 YNNKEL (reference sequence). CDR3 protein: CASSQGTSGRRTGELFF. The DNA for the CDR3 is TGTGCCAGCAGCCAAGGGACTAGCGGGAGGCGGACCGGGGAGCTGTTTTTT.

The chain joins TRBV20-1 to TRBJ2-1; D is undetermined. The germline gives CDR1 DFQATT, CDR2 SNEGSKA (reference sequence). V lost 3 bases to trimming and J lost 6 bases, with 3 bases between them. The CDR3 consists of 10 residues. CDR3 nucleotide sequence: TGCAGTGCTAGTCGCAATGAGCAGTTCTTC. Residues: CSASRNEQFF.

The chain couples TRBV30 to TRBJ1-5; TRBD1 aligns across 7 bases. CDR3 length: 13 amino acids. J was trimmed by 2 bases and V by 4 bases; bases with no gene match: 2. The germline V gene has CDR1 GTSNPN and CDR2 SVGIG (reference sequence). In DNA, the CDR3 is TGTGCCTGGACCAGGGGGGGCAATCAGCCCCAGCATTTT. Translating it yields CAWTRGGNQPQHF.

This chain links TRBV18 with TRBJ2-2; D is perhaps TRBD1 (6 bases). This CDR3 is built from 16 residues. CDR1 is KGHSH and CDR2 is LQKENI in the germline V gene. V was trimmed by 4 bases and J by 1 base, leaving 13 bases between them. For the CDR3, the DNA is TGTGCCAGCTCACTTACAGGGAGTGTGAACACCGGGGAGCTGTTTTTT. Its translation: CASSLTGSVNTGELFF.

The chain employs TRBV15 and TRBJ1-1; no clear D. Per germline, CDR1 LNHNV and CDR2 YYDKDF (reference sequence). The CDR3 sequence is 13 residues long. Trimming cost V 3 bases and J 8 bases, with 13 bases left between them. The CDR3 sequence is CATSSFNEREAFF. The DNA of the CDR3 is TGTGCCACCAGCAGCTTTAACGAGCGCGAAGCTTTCTTT.

The chain carries TRBV29-1 and TRBJ1-5, with 8 positions matching TRBD1. Per germline, CDR1 SQVTM and CDR2 ANQGSEA. The CDR3 is made up of 14 amino acids. Trimming at V came to 6 bases and at J to 7 bases, leaving 11 bases not matched to a gene. CDR3 DNA: TGCAGCGTGAGTTCAGGGGGCTTCCAGCAGCCCCAGCATTTT. It is translated as CSVSSGGFQQPQHF.

V gene TRBV10-2 combines with J gene TRBJ2-5; 7 bases align to TRBD1. The V and J ends lost 4 bases and 3 bases, in that order; junction bases with no gene match: 11. The CDR3 has 16 residues. CDR1 is WSHSY and CDR2 is SAAADI in the germline V gene. The CDR3: CASSVLGAGGKETQYF. CDR3 sequence (DNA): TGCGCCAGCAGTGTGCTTGGGGCAGGGGGTAAAGAGACCCAGTACTTC.

This sequence joins TRBV7-9 and TRBJ1-1; the D is unclear. The CDR3 is made up of 13 amino acids. Germline CDR1 is SEHNR and CDR2 is FQNEAQ (reference sequence). Trimming took off 4 bases at V and 6 bases at J, with 12 bases between the two ends. DNA of the CDR3: TGTGCCAGCAGCTGGCGGGAGTTCCCTGAAGCTTTCTTT. Translated: CASSWREFPEAFF.

The chain is built from TRBV5-1 and TRBJ1-2; D gene ambiguous. Trimming cost V 0 bases and J 6 bases, with 15 bases left between them. Germline V gene sequence: CDR1 SGHRS, CDR2 YFSETQ. This CDR3 region has 15 residues. The CDR3 DNA reads TGCGCCAGCAGCTTGGTCGCGGGCGCGGGGAATGGCTACACCTTC. Residues: CASSLVAGAGNGYTF. The whole variable domain, filled in from reference TRBV5-1 and TRBJ1-2, reads KAGVTQTPRYLIKTRGQQVTLSCSPISGHRSVSWYQQTPGQGLQFLFEYFSETQRNKGNFPGRFSGRQFSNSRSEMNVSTLELGDSALYLCASSLVAGAGNGYTFGSGTRLTVV.

The table lists this clone with a few counts. The chain has TRBV28 and TRBJ2-7; D is perhaps TRBD2 (7 bases). The CDR3 covers 14 residues. V was trimmed by 4 bases and J by 2 bases, leaving 12 bases between them. Germline V gene data show CDR1 as MDHEN and CDR2 as SYDVKM. The CDR3 loop is CASSWGGVAYEQYF. As DNA, the CDR3 is TGTGCCAGCAGTTGGGGGGGCGTCGCCTACGAGCAGTACTTC.

The chain couples TRBV14 to TRBJ2-7; 7 positions match TRBD1. From germline, CDR1 is SGHDN and CDR2 FVKESK. This CDR3 comprises 13 residues. With V trimmed by 6 bases and J by 3 bases, 5 bases remained unmatched. CDR3 in amino acids: CASSTDRIYEQYF. CDR3 bases: TGTGCCAGCAGTACGGACAGGATCTACGAGCAGTACTTC. The variable domain in full, completed from reference TRBV14 and TRBJ2-7, reads EAGVTQFPSHSVIEKGQTVTLRCDPISGHDNLYWYRRVMGKEIKFLLHFVKESKQDESGMPNNRFLAERTGGTYSTLKVQPAELEDSGVYFCASSTDRIYEQYFGPGTRLTVT.